The clone carrying this T cell receptor beta chain was observed many times. The antigen is undetermined. Amplification targeted TCR beta CDR3 regions from RNA transcripts. The TCR CDR3 first-round RT-PCR relied on the HTBI primer set. From the multiplex PCR reads, TCRdb called clonotypes with MiXCR, one entry per CDR3 protein. The table has about 360,000 distinct CDR3 sequences, roughly 19% seen once. The sample originates from a study of T cells in Graves' hyperthyroidism and ophthalmopathy. General observations from the study: Most expanded thyroid clonotypes above 0.001 recurred in blood.

Researchers defined stable Graves' hyperthyroidism as no ophthalmopathy progression within 18 months. Researchers barred patients who had uncontrolled infection, other autoimmune disease, pregnancy or lactation. Every diagnosis used clinical symptoms, serum thyroxine and TRAb, thyroid ultrasound and orbital computed tomography. CDR3 size: 17 residues. J lost 0 bases, V lost 6 bases, and 6 bases had no gene match. Germline V CDR1 and CDR2: MNHNS, SASEGT. Specimen: blood. The source of this sequence is a woman aged 18 to 35 with Graves' hyperthyroidism. The V call is TRBV6-1, the J call TRBJ2-6; 9 bases fit TRBD2. The CDR3 region has the DNA TGTGCCAGCAGGTCACTAGCGGGCCCCTCTGGGGCCAACGTCCTGACTTTC. Its translation: CASRSLAGPSGANVLTF.